This TCR beta chain was identified during a study of T cell responses to AZD1222 COVID-19 vaccine. Study findings and constraints: Vaccine-associated CD4 TCRs spanned spike, dominant at 160-218 and 743-854. Every sample of the repertoires postdated the peak T cell response.

Clones were read by immunoSEQ multiplex PCR, and TCRdb kept only the in-frame ones, dropping some. The profile covers approximately 150,000 clones, with 90% to 95% appearing a single time and over 4.5% taken by the ten largest. This CDR3 has 17 amino acids. J gave up 0 bases and V 5 bases, and 10 bases lay outside the gene matches. Germline assignment: CDR1 SGHNT and CDR2 YENEEA. Concerning this clone: Its antigen is currently unknown.

The chain carries TRBV11-3 and TRBJ2-1; TRBD1 aligns across 7 bases. The source material was peripheral blood, sampled 28 days after the second AZD1222 dose. The sequence derives from an adult who received the AZD1222 COVID-19 vaccine. The CDR3 nucleotides read TGTGCCAGCAGCAAGGCAGGGCGACAGGGCTCCTACAATGAGCAGTTCTTC. It yields the protein CASSKAGRQGSYNEQFF.